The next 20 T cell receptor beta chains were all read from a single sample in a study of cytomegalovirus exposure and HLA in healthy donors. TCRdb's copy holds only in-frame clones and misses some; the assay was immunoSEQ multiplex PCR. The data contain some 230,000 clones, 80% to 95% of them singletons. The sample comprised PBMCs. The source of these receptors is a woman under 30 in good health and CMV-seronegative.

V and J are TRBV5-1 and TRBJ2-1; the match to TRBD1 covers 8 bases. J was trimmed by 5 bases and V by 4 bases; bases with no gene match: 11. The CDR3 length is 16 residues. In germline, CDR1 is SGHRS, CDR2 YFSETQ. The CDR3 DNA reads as TGCGCCAGCAGCCTCTGGACAGGGAGCCTACACAATGAGCAGTTCTTC. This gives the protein CASSLWTGSLHNEQFF.

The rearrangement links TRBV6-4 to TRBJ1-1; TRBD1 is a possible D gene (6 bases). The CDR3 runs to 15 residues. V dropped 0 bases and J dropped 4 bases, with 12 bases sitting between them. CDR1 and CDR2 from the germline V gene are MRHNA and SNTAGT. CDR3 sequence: CASSDSIGGATEAFF. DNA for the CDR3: TGTGCCAGCAGTGACTCGATCGGGGGGGCCACTGAAGCTTTCTTT.

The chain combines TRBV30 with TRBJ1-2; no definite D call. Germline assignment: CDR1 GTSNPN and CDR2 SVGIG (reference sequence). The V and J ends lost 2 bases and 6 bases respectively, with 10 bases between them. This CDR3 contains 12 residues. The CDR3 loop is CAWSTEGDGYTF. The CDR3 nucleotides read TGTGCCTGGAGTACGGAGGGTGATGGCTACACCTTC.

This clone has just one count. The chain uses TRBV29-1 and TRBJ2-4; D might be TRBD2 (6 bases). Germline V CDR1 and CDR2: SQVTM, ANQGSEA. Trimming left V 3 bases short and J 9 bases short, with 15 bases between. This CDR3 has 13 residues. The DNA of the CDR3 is TGCAGCGTTGAGTCCGGAGGGACGAGCATTCAGTACTTC. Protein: CSVESGGTSIQYF.

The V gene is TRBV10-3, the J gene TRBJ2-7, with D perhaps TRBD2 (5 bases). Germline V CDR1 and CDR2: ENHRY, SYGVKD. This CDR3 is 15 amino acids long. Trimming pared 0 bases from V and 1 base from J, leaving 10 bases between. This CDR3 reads CAISESEGFSYEQYF. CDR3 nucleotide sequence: TGTGCCATCAGTGAGTCAGAGGGATTTTCCTACGAGCAGTACTTC.

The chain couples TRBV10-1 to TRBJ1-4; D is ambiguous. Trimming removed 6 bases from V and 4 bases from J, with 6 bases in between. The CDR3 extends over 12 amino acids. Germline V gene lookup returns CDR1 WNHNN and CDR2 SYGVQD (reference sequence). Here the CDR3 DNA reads TGCGCCAGCAGGAGTTTTAATGAAAAACTGTTTTTT. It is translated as CASRSFNEKLFF.

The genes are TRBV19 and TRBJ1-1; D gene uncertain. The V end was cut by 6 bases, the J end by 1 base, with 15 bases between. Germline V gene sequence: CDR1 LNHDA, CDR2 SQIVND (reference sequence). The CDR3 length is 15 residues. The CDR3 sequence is CASSTRSAGNTEAFF. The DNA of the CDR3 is TGTGCCAGTAGCACCCGGTCCGCAGGGAACACTGAAGCTTTCTTT.

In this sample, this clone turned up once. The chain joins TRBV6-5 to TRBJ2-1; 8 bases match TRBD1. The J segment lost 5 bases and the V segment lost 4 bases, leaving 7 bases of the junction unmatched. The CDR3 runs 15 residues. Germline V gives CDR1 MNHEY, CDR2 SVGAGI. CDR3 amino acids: CASSSAGGDDNEQFF. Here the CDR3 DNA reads TGTGCCAGCAGTTCAGCAGGGGGCGATGACAATGAGCAGTTCTTC.

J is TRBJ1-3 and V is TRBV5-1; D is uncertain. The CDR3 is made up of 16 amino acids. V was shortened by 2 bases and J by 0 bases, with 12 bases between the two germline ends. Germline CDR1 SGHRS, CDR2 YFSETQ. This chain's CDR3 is CASSLEPISSGNTIYF. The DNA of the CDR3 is TGCGCCAGCAGCTTAGAACCCATCAGCTCTGGAAACACCATATATTTT. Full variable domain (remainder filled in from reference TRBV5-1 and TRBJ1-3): KAGVTQTPRYLIKTRGQQVTLSCSPISGHRSVSWYQQTPGQGLQFLFEYFSETQRNKGNFPGRFSGRQFSNSRSEMNVSTLELGDSALYLCASSLEPISSGNTIYFGEGSWLTVV.

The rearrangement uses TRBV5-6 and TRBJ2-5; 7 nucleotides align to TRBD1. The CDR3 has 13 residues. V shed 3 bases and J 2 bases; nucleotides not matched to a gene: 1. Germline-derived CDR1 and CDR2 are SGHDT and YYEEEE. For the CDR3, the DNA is TGTGCCAGCAGCTGGGACAGTCAAGAGACCCAGTACTTC. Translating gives CASSWDSQETQYF.

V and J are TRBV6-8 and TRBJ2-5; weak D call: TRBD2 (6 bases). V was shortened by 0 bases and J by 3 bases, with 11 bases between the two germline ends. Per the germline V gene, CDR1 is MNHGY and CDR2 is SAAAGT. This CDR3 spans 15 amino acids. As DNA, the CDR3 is TGTGCCAGCAGTTACTCGTGGGAGGACGAAGAGACCCAGTACTTC. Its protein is CASSYSWEDEETQYF.

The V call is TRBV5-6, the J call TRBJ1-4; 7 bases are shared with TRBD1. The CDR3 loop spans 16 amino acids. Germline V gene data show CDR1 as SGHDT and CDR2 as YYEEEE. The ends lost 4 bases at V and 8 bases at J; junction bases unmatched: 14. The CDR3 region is CASSPGYRDSEEKLFF. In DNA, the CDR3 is TGTGCCAGCAGCCCCGGGTACCGGGACAGCGAGGAAAAACTGTTTTTT.

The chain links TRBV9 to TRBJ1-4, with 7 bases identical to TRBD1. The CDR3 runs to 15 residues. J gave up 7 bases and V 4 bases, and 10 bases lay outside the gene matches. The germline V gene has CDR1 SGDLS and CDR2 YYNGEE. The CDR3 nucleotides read TGTGCCAGCAGCCTCAAGACAGGGTCGACTGAAAAACTGTTTTTT. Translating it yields CASSLKTGSTEKLFF.

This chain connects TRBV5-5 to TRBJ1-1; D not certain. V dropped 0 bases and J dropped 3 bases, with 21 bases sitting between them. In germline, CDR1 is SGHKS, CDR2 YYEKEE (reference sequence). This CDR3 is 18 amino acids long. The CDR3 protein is CASSLVLCRHLADTEAFF. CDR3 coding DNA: TGTGCCAGCAGCTTGGTATTGTGTCGGCATCTGGCGGACACTGAAGCTTTCTTT.

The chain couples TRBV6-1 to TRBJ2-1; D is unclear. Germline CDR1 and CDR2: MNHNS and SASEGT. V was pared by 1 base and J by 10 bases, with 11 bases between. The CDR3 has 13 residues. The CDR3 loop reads CASSEVSNREQFF. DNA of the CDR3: TGTGCCAGCAGTGAAGTGTCAAATCGGGAGCAGTTCTTC.

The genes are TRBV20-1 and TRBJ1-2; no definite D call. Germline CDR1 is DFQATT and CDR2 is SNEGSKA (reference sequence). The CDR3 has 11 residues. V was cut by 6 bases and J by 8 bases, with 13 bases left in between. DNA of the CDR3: TGCAGTGCGCCGGGCCGCGGGGGCTACACCTTC. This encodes CSAPGRGGYTF.

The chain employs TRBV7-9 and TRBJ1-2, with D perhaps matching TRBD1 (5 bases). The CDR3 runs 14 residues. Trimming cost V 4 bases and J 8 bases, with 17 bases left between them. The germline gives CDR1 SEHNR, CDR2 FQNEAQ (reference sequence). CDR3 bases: TGTGCCAGCAGCTCTTCCGGGGGGAAAGAGGGCTACACCTTC. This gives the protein CASSSSGGKEGYTF.

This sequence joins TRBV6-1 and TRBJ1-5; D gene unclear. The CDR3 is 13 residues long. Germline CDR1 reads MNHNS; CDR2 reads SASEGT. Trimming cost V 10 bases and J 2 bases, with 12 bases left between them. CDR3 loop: CATGLGGNQPQHF. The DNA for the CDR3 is TGTGCCACCGGACTTGGCGGCAATCAGCCCCAGCATTTT.

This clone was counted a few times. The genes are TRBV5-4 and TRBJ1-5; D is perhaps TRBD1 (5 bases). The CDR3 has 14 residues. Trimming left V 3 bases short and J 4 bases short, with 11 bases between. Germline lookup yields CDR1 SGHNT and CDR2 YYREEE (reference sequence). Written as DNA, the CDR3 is TGTGCCAGCAGCTCCCAAGGGGTGAATCAGCCCCAGCATTTT. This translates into CASSSQGVNQPQHF.

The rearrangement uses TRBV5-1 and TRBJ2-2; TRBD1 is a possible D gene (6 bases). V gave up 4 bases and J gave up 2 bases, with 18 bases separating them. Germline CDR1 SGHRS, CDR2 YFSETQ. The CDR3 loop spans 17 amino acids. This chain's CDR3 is CASSKDSAMANTGELFF. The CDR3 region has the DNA TGCGCCAGCAGCAAGGACAGCGCCATGGCTAACACCGGGGAGCTGTTTTTT.